The subject of this entry is one T cell receptor (beta chain). Its antigen is not yet known. No base quality information exists; no much larger clone differs at one position. Inclusion was restricted to participants for whom at least one PBMC sample before ART initiation and at least two post-ART samples were available. Treatment was received in the United States of America by all participants with HIV. Before DNA extraction, cryopreserved samples of about 0.9-11 million PBMC were thawed and then washed. At the time of the earliest PBMC sample for each participant with HIV, ages ranged from roughly 20 to 54 years. Per participant, PBMC samples came from 1-4 timepoints prior to ART initiation and 2-8 timepoints following ART initiation, for a median of 7 samples. For every participant, serial HIV viral load, CD4+ T-cell count, ART history and demographic data were obtained. A Qiagen kit on a QIAcube was used to extract genomic DNA from unsorted PBMC, with samples processed in batches of 12.

At the junction V is shortened by 1 base and J by 5 bases, with 11 bases in between. The CDR3 numbers 14 residues from cysteine through phenylalanine. The sequence is cut down to CDR3 DNA, 42 bases in frame from base 1. CDR1 and CDR2 are drawn from the germline V gene: SGHDT, YYEEEE. The data belong to a study of long-term antiretroviral therapy in people with HIV (dated by TCRdb to between 2021 and 2024). Context from the whole study: The earliest samples were collected about a decade before the 2015 WHO recommendation for immediate ART, when ART was typically delayed until CD4 counts fell. A retrospective serial study tested whether ART initiation and durable HIV suppression were associated with changes in peripheral blood TRB repertoire composition and diversity. The cohort contributed under 200 cryopreserved PBMC samples from 30 to 35 adults with confirmed HIV infection, collected serially over a mean of approximately 6 years (range 1-12). Among the 25 to 30 participants with HIV, fewer than twelve were female. Test extractions of a monoclonal T-cell line alongside 30 or so polyclonal samples showed no cross-contamination during QIAcube processing. Points the paper makes about the study in general: A significant increase in TRB diversity was found to be associated with ART initiation, although TRB diversity was observed to remain significantly below that of transplant donor controls even after long-term ART. At every time point, the repertoire was dominated by expanded TRB clones first identified before ART initiation, although this dominance fluctuated and, in many PLHIV, declined after ART. Limited PBMC availability meant only the TCR beta chain was sequenced, without alpha chain pairing. No data were available on ART adherence, viral resistance or therapy changes, limiting inferences about post-ART repertoire changes. The samples span the years 2004 to 2017, and the ART regimens used may be less effective than current regimens. Because cell numbers in pre-ART samples were limited, unsorted PBMC were profiled instead of sorted CD4+ and CD8+ T cells. Narrower CDR3 length ranges were observed in HIV repertoires than in controls, and an antigen-experienced repertoire with only a slight naive shift after ART was suggested by the network structure.

The immunoSEQ hsTCRB v3.0 assay was used at survey level resolution for TRB variable region sequencing. TRB sequencing targeted a depth of 40,000-50,000 T-cell genomes per sample. Pooled TRB libraries were sequenced on an Illumina MiSeq with a v3 150-cycle kit. For the original study's pipeline: Repertoire analysis ran in R within a reproducible Nextflow workflow covering QC, data transformation and analysis. LymphoSeq2, an R package for AIRR-Seq data exploration, was used to implement custom analyses. A few samples that yielded fewer than 5000 total TRB sequences were excluded, so that 200 or so HIV repertoires were analyzed. Among the approximately 180 retained HIV repertoires, 55 to 65 were collected before ART initiation and approximately 130 were collected after ART initiation. Each repertoire was downsampled to 5000 TRB nucleotide sequences, and summary statistics were averaged across 100 downsampling iterations. TRB sequences were retained for analysis only if CDR3 regions of at least seven amino acids were present. A Shannon entropy-derived clonality score and the Gini coefficient were used to measure diversity. In the repertoire networks, any two of the top 5000 CDR3 amino acid sequences were linked whenever the two sequences differed by an edit distance of one. Antigen specificity groups and MHC restriction were predicted for TRB CDR3 amino acid sequences with GLIPH2. Known CMV, EBV, HIV or tissue antigen associations were flagged by matching CDR3 amino acid sequences against VDJdb and McPAS-TCR. Pre-ART, post-ART and control groups were compared with Wilcoxon signed-rank tests and Holm-Bonferroni correction. The clones in this table, taken by TCRdb from immuneACCESS, are in-frame only. Not every clone is retained; where verified, under half of the shortfall comes from an unresolved V gene, and the cause of the rest is unknown. That table supplies the V and J calls and clone size; D and trimming were determined from the DNA. The table for this sample lists roughly 20,000 clones; 65% to 90% of them were counted only once. The ten largest clones add up to roughly 7.3% of the sample.

The material sequenced was unsorted PBMCs, taken 1.8 years before starting antiretroviral therapy. The chain joins TRBV5-6 to TRBJ2-3; there is no confident call for the D gene. The sequence was obtained from a woman in her 30s with HIV. The CDR3: CASSLYGYQDTQYF. The nucleotide sequence reads as follows: TGTGCCAGCAGCTTGTACGGGTATCAAGATACGCAGTATTTT.